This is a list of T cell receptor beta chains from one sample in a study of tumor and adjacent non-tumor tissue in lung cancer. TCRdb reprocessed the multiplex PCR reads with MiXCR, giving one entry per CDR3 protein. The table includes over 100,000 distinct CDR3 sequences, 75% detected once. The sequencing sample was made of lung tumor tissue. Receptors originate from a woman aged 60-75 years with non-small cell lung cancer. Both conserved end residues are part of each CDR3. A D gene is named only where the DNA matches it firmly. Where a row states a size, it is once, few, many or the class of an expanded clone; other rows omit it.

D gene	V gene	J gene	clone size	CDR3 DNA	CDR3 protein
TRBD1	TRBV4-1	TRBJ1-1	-	TGCGCCAGCAGGGCAGGGGGCGCCAGTTTGAACACTGAAGCTTTCTTT	CASRAGGASLNTEAFF
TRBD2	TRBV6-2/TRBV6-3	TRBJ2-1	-	TGTGCCAACACCAGTCCTGTTTTAGCGGGGAGGGACAATGAGCAGTTTTTC	CANTSPVLAGRDNEQFF
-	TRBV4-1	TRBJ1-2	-	TGCGCCAGCAGCCAGGGCAGCTACGGCCACACCTTC	CASSQGSYGHTF
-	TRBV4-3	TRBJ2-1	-	TGTGCCAGCAACCATAGAAAGTACGGGGGGCGAACCAACAATGAGCAGTTCTTC	CASNHRKYGGRTNNEQFF
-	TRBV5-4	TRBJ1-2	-	TGTGCCAGCAGCTTGGGGGGTCCGGGACACACCAGTCCCAATGGCTACACCTTC	CASSLGGPGHTSPNGYTF
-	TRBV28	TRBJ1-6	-	TGTGCCAGCAGGCATTCTACTGGGACGGAGAATACACCCCTCCACTTT	CASRHSTGTENTPLHF
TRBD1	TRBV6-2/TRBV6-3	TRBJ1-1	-	TGTGCCGGCAATTACTCGACCGGGACAGGGTCCCTTAAAGCTTTCTTT	CAGNYSTGTGSLKAFF
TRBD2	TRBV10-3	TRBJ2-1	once	TGTGCCATTAATTTCGGGACTAGCGGGCGATACAATGAGCAGTTCTTC	CAINFGTSGRYNEQFF
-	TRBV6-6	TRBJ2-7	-	TGTGCCAGTAGTCGCCAAACATGGGGAGACTACGAACAGTACTTC	CASSRQTWGDYEQYF
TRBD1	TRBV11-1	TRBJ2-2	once	TGTGCCAGCAGCGTCTGGACAGGGGTGAGCACAGGGGAGCTGTTTTTT	CASSVWTGVSTGELFF
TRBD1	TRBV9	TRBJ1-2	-	TGTGCCAGCAGCACGGGACAGGGGTCGGTTGGCTACACCTTC	CASSTGQGSVGYTF
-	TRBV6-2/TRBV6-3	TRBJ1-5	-	TGTGTCTCCCTCGACACGGTGGGGCAGGGCAATCAGCCCCAGCATTTT	CVSLDTVGQGNQPQHF
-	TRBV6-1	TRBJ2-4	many	TGTGCCAGCAGTGAACCCGACAAATTAGCCAAAAACATTCAGTACTTC	CASSEPDKLAKNIQYF
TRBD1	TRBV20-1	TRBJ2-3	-	TGCAGTGCTACTGGACAGGAAGGAGATATGCAGTATTTT	CSATGQEGDMQYF
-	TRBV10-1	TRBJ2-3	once	TGCGCCAGCAGTGCTGAGGAACTAGCCGCGGATACGCAGTATTTT	CASSAEELAADTQYF
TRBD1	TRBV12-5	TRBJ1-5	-	TGTGCTATTGGTAATCTTCCCGGGACAGGAGACTCCAATCAGCCCCAGCATTTT	CAIGNLPGTGDSNQPQHF
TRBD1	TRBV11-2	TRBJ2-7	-	TGTACCAACAGTCCTATCATCAGAGAAACCGGGACAGTGTACAAGCAGTACTTC	CTNSPIIRETGTVYKQYF
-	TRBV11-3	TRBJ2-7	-	TGTCCCAGCAGCTTATGGCAGGGGACTTCTTACGAGCAGTACTTC	CPSSLWQGTSYEQYF
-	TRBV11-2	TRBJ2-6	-	TGTGCCAGCAGCTTAGAATCAGGGGAGGCTGGGGCCAACGTCCTTGCTTTC	CASSLESGEAGANVLAF
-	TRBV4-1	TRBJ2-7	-	TGCACCAGTAGCCAAGGGGACCGCTACGAGCAGTACTTC	CTSSQGDRYEQYF
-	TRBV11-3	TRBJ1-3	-	TGTGCCAGCAGGACCCACAGGATGGCTGGAAACTCCATATATTTT	CASRTHRMAGNSIYF
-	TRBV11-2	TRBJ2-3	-	TGTGCTGGCAGCCTGGAGGTTAGGGTCACAGATACGCAGTATTTT	CAGSLEVRVTDTQYF
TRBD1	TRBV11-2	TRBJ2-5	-	TGTGCCAGCAGTTCGACAGTGACAGGGGTCGGGACCCAGTACTTC	CASSSTVTGVGTQYF
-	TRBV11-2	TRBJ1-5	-	TGTGCCAGCAGCTTAGAAAGGGGCCAGCCCCAGGATTTC	CASSLERGQPQDF